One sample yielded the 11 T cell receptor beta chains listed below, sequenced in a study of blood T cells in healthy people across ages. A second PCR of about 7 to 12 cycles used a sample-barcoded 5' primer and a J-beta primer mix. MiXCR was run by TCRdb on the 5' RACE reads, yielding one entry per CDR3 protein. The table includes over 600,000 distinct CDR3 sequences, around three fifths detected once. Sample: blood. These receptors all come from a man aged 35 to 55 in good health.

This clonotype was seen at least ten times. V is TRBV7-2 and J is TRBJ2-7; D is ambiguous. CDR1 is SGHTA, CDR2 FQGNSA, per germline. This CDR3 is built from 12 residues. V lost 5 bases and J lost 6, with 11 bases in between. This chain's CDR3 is CASSVNTGEQYF. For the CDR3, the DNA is TGTGCCAGCAGCGTAAATACCGGCGAGCAGTACTTC.

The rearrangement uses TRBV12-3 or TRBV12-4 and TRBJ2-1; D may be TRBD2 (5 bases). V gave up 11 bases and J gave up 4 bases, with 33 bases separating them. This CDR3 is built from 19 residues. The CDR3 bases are TGTGCCGTTGGACTTCAGCAGTTTATAATCCGGGAATCATACAATGAGCAGTTCTTC. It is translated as CAVGLQQFIIRESYNEQFF.

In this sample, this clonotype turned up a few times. The CDR3 loop is CASSLWNEQFF. DNA for the CDR3: TGTGCCAGCAGTTTATGGAATGAGCAGTTCTTC. The chain has TRBV7-2 and TRBJ2-1; no firm D call. With 6 bases removed from V and 7 bases from J, the gap between germline ends came to 7 bases. Germline V gives CDR1 SGHTA, CDR2 FQGNSA. The CDR3 length is 11 residues.

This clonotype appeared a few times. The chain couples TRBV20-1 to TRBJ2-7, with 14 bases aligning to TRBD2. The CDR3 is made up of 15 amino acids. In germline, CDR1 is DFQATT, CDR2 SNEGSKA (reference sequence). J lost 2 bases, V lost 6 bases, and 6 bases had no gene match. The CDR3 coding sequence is TGCAGTGCCCGGGGACTAGCGGGAGTGGCCTACGAGCAGTACTTC. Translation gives CSARGLAGVAYEQYF.

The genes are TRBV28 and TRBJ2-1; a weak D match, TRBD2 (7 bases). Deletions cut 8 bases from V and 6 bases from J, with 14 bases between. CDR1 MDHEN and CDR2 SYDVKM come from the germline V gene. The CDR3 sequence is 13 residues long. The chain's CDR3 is CASFVGGGNEQFF. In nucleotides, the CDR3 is TGTGCCAGCTTCGTAGGGGGGGGCAATGAGCAGTTCTTC.

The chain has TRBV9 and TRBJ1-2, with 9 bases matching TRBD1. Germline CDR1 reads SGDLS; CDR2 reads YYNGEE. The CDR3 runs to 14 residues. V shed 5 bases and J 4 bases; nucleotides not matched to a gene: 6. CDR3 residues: CASRGTGSGYGYTF. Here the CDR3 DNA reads TGTGCCAGCAGGGGGACAGGGTCTGGCTATGGCTACACCTTC.

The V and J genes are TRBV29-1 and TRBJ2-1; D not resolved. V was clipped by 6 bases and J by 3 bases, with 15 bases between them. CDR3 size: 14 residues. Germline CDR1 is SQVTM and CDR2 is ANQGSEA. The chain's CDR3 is CSVLLVGSYNEQFF. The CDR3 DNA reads TGCAGCGTCCTGCTGGTGGGAAGCTACAATGAGCAGTTCTTC.

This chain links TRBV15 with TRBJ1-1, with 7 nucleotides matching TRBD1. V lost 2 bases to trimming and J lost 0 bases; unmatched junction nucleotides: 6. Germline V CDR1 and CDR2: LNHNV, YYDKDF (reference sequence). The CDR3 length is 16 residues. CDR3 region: CATSRRTGVMNTEAFF. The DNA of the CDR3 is TGTGCCACCAGCAGAAGGACAGGCGTAATGAACACTGAAGCTTTCTTT.

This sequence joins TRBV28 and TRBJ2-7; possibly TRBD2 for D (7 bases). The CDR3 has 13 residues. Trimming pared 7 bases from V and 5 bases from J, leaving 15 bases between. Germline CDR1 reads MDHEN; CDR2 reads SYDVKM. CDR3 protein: CASKLGGPHEQYF. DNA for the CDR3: TGTGCCAGCAAATTGGGGGGGCCCCACGAGCAGTACTTC.

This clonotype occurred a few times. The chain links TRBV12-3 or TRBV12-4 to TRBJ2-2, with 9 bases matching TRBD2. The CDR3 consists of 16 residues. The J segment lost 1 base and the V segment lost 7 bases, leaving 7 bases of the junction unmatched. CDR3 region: CASTHSSGVNTGELFF. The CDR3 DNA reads TGTGCCAGCACCCATTCTAGCGGGGTGAACACCGGGGAGCTGTTTTTT.

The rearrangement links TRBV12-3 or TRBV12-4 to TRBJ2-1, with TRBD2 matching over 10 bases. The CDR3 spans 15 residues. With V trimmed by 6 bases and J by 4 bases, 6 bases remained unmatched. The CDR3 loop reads CASRLPSGGYNEQFF. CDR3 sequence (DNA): TGTGCCAGCAGGCTTCCTAGCGGGGGATACAATGAGCAGTTCTTC.